A single sample is the source of the 30 T cell receptor beta chains below, sequenced in a study of technical replicates of blood from a handful of donors. Only in-frame clones appear in the TCRdb table, and some are missing; sequencing was by immunoSEQ multiplex PCR. This sample has over 85,000 clones, with almost 97% found just once. The sequenced sample was T cells isolated from PBMCs. The receptors shown here come from a human donor in good health.

The chain is built from TRBV28 and TRBJ2-6, with D tentatively TRBD1 (5 bases). Germline V gene sequence: CDR1 MDHEN, CDR2 SYDVKM. The CDR3 sequence is 19 residues long. Trimming took 4 bases from V and 0 from J, leaving 19 bases between them. CDR3 in amino acids: CASSSSWGSLTSGANVLTF. Written as DNA, the CDR3 is TGTGCCAGCAGTTCCTCCTGGGGCAGTTTAACCTCTGGGGCCAACGTCCTGACTTTC.

The rearrangement uses TRBV4-1 and TRBJ1-5; no definite D call. Germline lookup yields CDR1 MGHRA and CDR2 YSYEKL. The CDR3 spans 15 residues. The ends were cut back, 0 bases at V and 1 base at J, with 7 bases in the middle. CDR3 sequence reads: CASSQDQRSNQPQHF. In DNA form, the CDR3 reads TGCGCCAGCAGCCAAGATCAACGGAGCAATCAGCCCCAGCATTTT.

This clone was seen only a few times. The chain carries TRBV10-3 and TRBJ1-2; D is ambiguous. Trimming cost V 8 bases and J 6 bases, with 16 bases left between them. The CDR3 has 13 residues. Germline V CDR1 and CDR2: ENHRY, SYGVKD. Written as DNA, the CDR3 is TGTGCCATCGAGGCAGCGAGGGAAAATGGCTACACCTTC. Its protein product is CAIEAARENGYTF.

The rearrangement links TRBV7-2 to TRBJ2-5; TRBD2 might be the D (5 bases). This CDR3 contains 14 residues. The V and J ends lost 0 bases and 6 bases respectively, with 11 bases between them. Germline CDR1 and CDR2: SGHTA and FQGNSA. CDR3 residues: CASSLAGGSQTQYF. The CDR3 bases are TGTGCCAGCAGCTTAGCTGGTGGGAGCCAGACCCAGTACTTC.

On this clone: The sample holds other DNA sequences that translate to the same CDR3. The chain joins TRBV19 to TRBJ2-3, with D maybe TRBD2 (6 bases). V dropped 3 bases and J dropped 1 base, with 8 bases sitting between them. The CDR3 covers 14 residues. CDR1 is LNHDA, CDR2 SQIVND, per germline (reference sequence). The CDR3 bases are TGTGCCAGTAGTATCGGGGGTGGCACAGATACGCAGTATTTT. This encodes CASSIGGGTDTQYF.

The genes are TRBV11-2 and TRBJ1-2; 7 nucleotides align to TRBD1. The J segment lost 4 bases and the V segment lost 4 bases, leaving 6 bases of the junction unmatched. The CDR3 spans 14 residues. The germline CDR1 and CDR2 sequences are SGHAT and FQNNGV. CDR3 sequence reads: CASSYDRDGYGYTF. The CDR3 DNA is TGTGCCAGCAGCTATGACAGGGACGGCTATGGCTACACCTTC.

The chain uses TRBV29-1 and TRBJ1-2, with 7 bases fitting TRBD1. Germline V CDR1 and CDR2: SQVTM, ANQGSEA. This CDR3 is 12 amino acids long. V lost 6 bases to trimming and J lost 7 bases; unmatched junction nucleotides: 8. CDR3 residues: CSVGGQALGYTF. CDR3 nucleotide sequence: TGCAGCGTGGGTGGACAGGCGCTTGGCTACACCTTC.

This chain uses TRBV19 with TRBJ1-4, with 9 bases matching TRBD1. This CDR3 has 13 amino acids. In germline, CDR1 is LNHDA, CDR2 SQIVND (reference sequence). The V segment lost 4 bases and the J segment 7 bases; nucleotides outside the gene matches: 1. CDR3 in amino acids: CASSNRGPEKLFF. The CDR3 coding sequence is TGTGCCAGTAGTAACAGGGGGCCTGAAAAACTGTTTTTT.

The rearrangement links TRBV6-5 to TRBJ1-3, with a weak D call TRBD1 (6 bases). The CDR3 is 13 amino acids. CDR1 is MNHEY, CDR2 SVGAGI, per germline. Trimming shortened V by 6 bases and J by 0 bases, and 6 bases separated the two germline ends. The CDR3 nucleotides read TGTGCCAGCAGACAGGGCTCTGGAAACACCATATATTTT. This sequence encodes CASRQGSGNTIYF.

The chain is built from TRBV7-9 and TRBJ1-1; no clear D gene. This CDR3 contains 13 residues. V dropped 0 bases and J dropped 8 bases, with 10 bases sitting between them. Per germline, CDR1 SEHNR and CDR2 FQNEAQ (reference sequence). The CDR3 protein is CASSLAGQREAFF. The CDR3 DNA is TGTGCCAGCAGCTTAGCTGGGCAGAGAGAAGCTTTCTTT.

This clone is deemed medium-sized (0.01 to 0.1%). The CDR3, as DNA: TGTGCCAGCAGTTTATTCTCAGGGAGGGATGGCTACACCTTC. Its translation: CASSLFSGRDGYTF. The chain employs TRBV28 and TRBJ1-2; possibly TRBD1 for D (5 bases). V was shortened by 1 base and J by 6 bases, with 12 bases between the two germline ends. Per germline, CDR1 MDHEN and CDR2 SYDVKM. The CDR3 is made up of 14 amino acids.

The chain joins TRBV28 to TRBJ1-3; 7 bases align to TRBD1. The CDR3 extends over 16 amino acids. V shed 6 bases, J shed 0 bases, and the junction held 8 bases outside the gene matches. In germline, CDR1 is MDHEN, CDR2 SYDVKM. The CDR3, as DNA: TGTGCCAGCAGCCCGACAGGGCAAAGCTCTGGAAACACCATATATTTT. The encoded protein is CASSPTGQSSGNTIYF.

The chain has TRBV7-2 and TRBJ2-1; the match to TRBD2 covers 7 bases. Trimming took 2 bases from V and 9 from J; bases not matched to a gene: 13. The germline gives CDR1 SGHTA, CDR2 FQGNSA. CDR3 length equals 16 residues. Here the CDR3 DNA reads TGTGCCAGCAGCTTAATCTCTGAGGGCCGGGAGGTTGAGCAGTTCTTC. Its translation is CASSLISEGREVEQFF.

The CDR3 coding sequence is TGTGCCAGCAGCAACCGACTAGCGGGAGATAAAGAGACCCAGTACTTC. Its translation is CASSNRLAGDKETQYF. The chain joins TRBV7-6 to TRBJ2-5; 12 positions agree with TRBD2. The CDR3 is 16 residues long. Germline V gene sequence: CDR1 SGHVS, CDR2 FNYEAQ. The V and J ends lost 5 bases and 3 bases, in that order; junction bases with no gene match: 7.

The chain couples TRBV10-3 to TRBJ1-2; D is perhaps TRBD1 (5 bases). V was trimmed by 5 bases and J by 5 bases, leaving 12 bases between them. The CDR3 is 13 amino acids. CDR1 and CDR2 (germline): ENHRY, SYGVKD. The DNA of the CDR3 is TGTGCCATCAGTCCACAGGAAAAATATGGCTACACCTTC. This translates into CAISPQEKYGYTF.

The rearrangement uses TRBV18 and TRBJ1-4; 8 bases fit TRBD1. The CDR3 totals 19 residues. Germline CDR1 reads KGHSH; CDR2 reads LQKENI. Germline trimming cut 3 bases from V and 7 bases from J; bases unmatched to any gene: 19. The CDR3 DNA reads as TGTGCCAGCTCACCGCGGAACTTAGGGACAGGAAGTCTGGCTGAAAAACTGTTTTTT. Translated, it gives CASSPRNLGTGSLAEKLFF.

The V gene is TRBV18, the J gene TRBJ2-5, with TRBD1 matching 8 bases. V shed 3 bases and J 2 bases; nucleotides not matched to a gene: 2. The CDR3 is made up of 14 amino acids. CDR1 is KGHSH, CDR2 LQKENI, per germline. The CDR3 nucleotides are TGTGCCAGCTCACCCCACAGGGGGCAAGAGACCCAGTACTTC. Translation: CASSPHRGQETQYF.

This chain joins TRBV7-2 and TRBJ1-3, with D possibly TRBD1 on 6 matching bases. CDR3 size: 16 residues. The V end lost 2 bases, the J end lost 0 bases, and 11 bases lay between the germline ends. CDR1 and CDR2 (germline): SGHTA, FQGNSA. The CDR3 DNA reads TGTGCCAGCAGCTTACAGGGGACCTACTCTGGAAACACCATATATTTT. As protein: CASSLQGTYSGNTIYF.

The rearrangement uses TRBV5-4 and TRBJ1-1, with D perhaps TRBD1 (6 bases). CDR3 size: 13 residues. Germline V gene data show CDR1 as SGHNT and CDR2 as YYREEE (reference sequence). Trimming cost V 4 bases and J 9 bases, with 16 bases left between them. This CDR3 is CASSVDRWGKAFF. As DNA, the CDR3 is TGTGCCAGCAGCGTCGACAGGTGGGGGAAAGCTTTCTTT.

The rearrangement joins TRBV27 to TRBJ1-1; TRBD1 is a possible D gene (5 bases). V was cut by 5 bases and J by 0 bases, with 10 bases left in between. This CDR3 has 14 amino acids. Germline V gene lookup returns CDR1 MNHEY and CDR2 SMNVEV (reference sequence). CDR3 sequence: CASSPQGLNTEAFF. CDR3 sequence (DNA): TGTGCCAGCAGTCCGCAGGGTTTGAACACTGAAGCTTTCTTT.

The chain joins TRBV4-1 to TRBJ2-7; 7 bases are a match to TRBD1. V dropped 4 bases and J dropped 3; count of bases not matched to a gene: 9. Germline assignment: CDR1 MGHRA and CDR2 YSYEKL. The CDR3 length is 15 residues. The DNA of the CDR3 is TGCGCCAGCAGCCCACCCCGAGGGACAGTCTACGAGCAGTACTTC. The encoded protein is CASSPPRGTVYEQYF.

The gene calls are TRBV2 and TRBJ1-2, with 8 bases lining up with TRBD1. Germline V gene lookup returns CDR1 SNHLY and CDR2 FYNNEI. After removal of 3 bases from V and 3 bases from J, the junction contained 6 bases not matched to a gene. CDR3 length equals 15 residues. The CDR3 protein is CASSELSGGHYGYTF. In DNA, the CDR3 is TGTGCCAGCAGTGAGCTGTCAGGGGGCCACTATGGCTACACCTTC.

This clone turned up a few times. V and J are TRBV29-1 and TRBJ2-1, with 13 positions matching TRBD2. Germline values: CDR1 SQVTM, CDR2 ANQGSEA. V was clipped by 6 bases and J by 7 bases; unmatched bases: 9. The length of the CDR3 is 15 residues. CDR3 DNA sequence: TGCAGCGTGGGACTAGCGGGAAGAGTTGAAAATGAGCAGTTCTTC. Translated: CSVGLAGRVENEQFF.

This chain connects TRBV7-9 to TRBJ1-2, with a weak D call TRBD1 (6 bases). This CDR3 has 13 residues. The germline CDR1 and CDR2 sequences are SEHNR and FQNEAQ (reference sequence). Trimming removed 5 bases at V and 2 bases at J, with 9 bases between. CDR3 in amino acids: CASSQTGNYGYTF. The CDR3 region has the DNA TGTGCCAGCAGCCAAACAGGGAACTATGGCTACACCTTC.

The rearrangement links TRBV7-9 to TRBJ2-1, with 9 bases lining up with TRBD2. CDR1 is SEHNR, CDR2 FQNEAQ, per germline (reference sequence). The CDR3 extends over 15 amino acids. V gave up 4 bases and J gave up 7 bases; unmatched junction bases: 8. The CDR3 protein is CASSYLAGVWNEQFF. DNA for the CDR3: TGTGCCAGCAGCTACTTAGCGGGAGTCTGGAATGAGCAGTTCTTC.

The chain employs TRBV4-1 and TRBJ1-5; weak D call: TRBD1 (5 bases). Between the trimmed V and J ends, which lost 1 base and 2 bases, there was a span of 9 bases. The CDR3 length is 15 residues. CDR1 is MGHRA, CDR2 YSYEKL, per germline. The CDR3 DNA follows: TGCGCCAGCAGCCAAGGGTCCAGGGGCAATCAGCCCCAGCATTTT. Protein sequence: CASSQGSRGNQPQHF.

The rearrangement joins TRBV2 to TRBJ1-5; unclear D gene. The germline gives CDR1 SNHLY, CDR2 FYNNEI. The CDR3 is made up of 10 amino acids. Trimming stripped 10 bases from V and 10 bases from J, with 11 bases between. Here the CDR3 DNA reads TGTGCCACCGGAGGGAATCCCCAGCATTTT. It codes for CATGGNPQHF.

The chain recombines TRBV27 with TRBJ2-2; TRBD2 aligns across 11 bases. Losses at the gene ends were 4 bases for V and 7 bases for J; bases not matched to a gene: 14. Germline values: CDR1 MNHEY, CDR2 SMNVEV (reference sequence). The CDR3 contains 18 residues. The chain's CDR3 is CASSSGSGRARLNGELFF. CDR3 DNA: TGTGCCAGCAGTTCGGGTAGCGGGAGGGCCCGTCTTAACGGGGAGCTGTTTTTT.

The chain uses TRBV21-1 and TRBJ2-1; TRBD2 reflects the table's D call only, with no check against the DNA. TRBV21-1 is designated a pseudogene. The CDR3 is made up of 14 amino acids. The CDR3 coding sequence is TGTGCCATCCACTTAGGGAGTTCCTACAATGAGCAGTTCTTC. Amino acids: CAIHLGSSYNEQFF.

The chain joins TRBV6-1 to TRBJ2-3; D perhaps matches TRBD2 (5 bases). This CDR3 spans 15 amino acids. V was pared by 6 bases and J by 0 bases, with 13 bases between. Germline V gene data show CDR1 as MNHNS and CDR2 as SASEGT. The CDR3 nucleotides are TGTGCCAGCAGCTTCTTCCGGGAAAGCACAGATACGCAGTATTTT. Translating it yields CASSFFRESTDTQYF.